The following is a T cell receptor beta chain sequence with its context. Antigen: not known. This sample stems from a study of T-cell memory formation after mild COVID-19. Across the whole study: In these data, TCR clusters were largely donor specific. Overall study results and limits: Whereas later expanders leaned CD4+, clones contracting day 15 to 85 showed a balanced CD4/CD8 makeup. Researchers found some responding clones in pre-infection memory, a sign that cross-reactive memory joined.

cDNA libraries for TCR alpha and TCR beta, carrying sample barcodes and UMIs, came from 5'RACE with constant-segment primers. One entry per CDR3 protein results from TCRdb running MiXCR on the 5' RACE reads. The repertoire holds roughly 400,000 distinct CDR3 sequences, with roughly 18% as singletons. CDR1 and CDR2 (germline): KGHSH, LQKENI. Trimming took 3 bases from V and 4 from J; bases not matched to a gene: 6. CDR3 length: 16 residues. The J gene is TRBJ2-3, the V gene TRBV18; TRBD1 matches at 11 bases. The sequencing sample was made of PBMCs or a T cell subset sorted from them (not recorded which). This receptor was obtained from a young man who had mild COVID-19 (a few samples of this study predate the infection). Cell type and time point are not known. CDR3 sequence (DNA): TGTGCCAGCTCACCCCAGGACAGGGGGCTGGCAGATACGCAGTATTTT. It translates to CASSPQDRGLADTQYF.